This T cell receptor beta chain came from a study of blood T cell repertoires in COVID-19. Study-level information: Samples of COVID-19 (acute and convalescent) were obtained from the United States, Italy and Spain. Nucleic acid was either cDNA or gDNA, and it came from T cells, B-cell-depleted T cells, or PBMCs.

This clone was seen a few times. Germline loops: CDR1 SGDLS, CDR2 YYNGEE. The V end lost 4 bases, the J end lost 6 bases, and 10 bases lay between the germline ends. The CDR3 extends over 13 amino acids. Per the authors' pipeline: Scientists estimated how many nucleated cells there were by amplifying reference gene primers. Sequencing was performed with immunoSEQ multiplex PCR; in TCRdb, only in-frame clones are kept and a portion is missing. V, J and clone size derive from that table, while D and trimming were established from the DNA sequence. The data contain more than 95,000 clones, less than 90% of them singletons.

The sequenced sample was peripheral blood. This TCR came from a human donor in a cohort sampled during active COVID-19. The chain combines TRBV9 with TRBJ2-2; D possibly corresponds to TRBD2 (6 bases). The CDR3 loop is CASSLRLAGELFF. The CDR3 nucleotides read TGTGCCAGCAGCTTACGACTAGCCGGGGAGCTGTTTTTT.